This is a list of T cell receptor beta chains from one sample in a study of patients and donors after allogeneic stem cell transplantation. TCRdb independently ran MiXCR on the RT-PCR reads; one entry per CDR3 protein. The sample yields approximately 29,000 distinct CDR3 sequences, roughly 38% seen once. Sequenced input: blood, either unsorted or a sorted T cell fraction (not recorded which). Source of these receptors: a human donor who was either an allogeneic HSCT recipient or a stem cell or donor lymphocyte infusion donor (not recorded which). It is not recorded whose cells these are; they may come from a transplant donor. CDR3s include the opening cysteine and the closing phenylalanine or tryptophan. D genes are given only for firm matches. For some rows the clone size is stated as once, few or many, or as a class when expanded; others skip it.

CDR3 DNA: TGCGCCAGCAGCCAGGGAGGGTCATCCGAAAAACTGTTTTTT
CDR3 protein: CASSQGGSSEKLFF
J gene: TRBJ1-4
D gene: .
clone size: .
V gene: TRBV5-1

CDR3 DNA: TGCGCCAGCAGCCAAGGTCATACCACCGGGGAGCTGTTTTTT
CDR3 protein: CASSQGHTTGELFF
J gene: TRBJ2-2
D gene: .
clone size: few
V gene: TRBV4-3

CDR3 DNA: TGTGCCAGCAGCGATCAAGGGCTATCACCCAAAAACATTCAGTACTTC
CDR3 protein: CASSDQGLSPKNIQYF
J gene: TRBJ2-4
D gene: .
clone size: few
V gene: TRBV7-2

CDR3 DNA: TGTGCCAGCGGACGGACAGGGGATCAAAAACTGTTTTTT
CDR3 protein: CASGRTGDQKLFF
J gene: TRBJ1-4
D gene: TRBD1
clone size: few
V gene: TRBV12-3/TRBV12-4

CDR3 DNA: TGCGCCAGCAGCCAAGGGTGGAGCGGGGGTTTTTACGAGCAGTACTTC
CDR3 protein: CASSQGWSGGFYEQYF
J gene: TRBJ2-7
D gene: TRBD2
clone size: few
V gene: TRBV4-1

CDR3 DNA: TGTGCCAGCAGTTTAGGGTATGGCTACACCTTC
CDR3 protein: CASSLGYGYTF
J gene: TRBJ1-2
D gene: .
clone size: few
V gene: TRBV12-3/TRBV12-4

CDR3 DNA: TGCGCCAGCAGGGGCGTAGTAGATACGCAGTATTTT
CDR3 protein: CASRGVVDTQYF
J gene: TRBJ2-3
D gene: .
clone size: .
V gene: TRBV5-1

CDR3 DNA: TGTGCCAGCAGTTTCCATCCTGGGACAGCAGATACGCAGTATTTT
CDR3 protein: CASSFHPGTADTQYF
J gene: TRBJ2-3
D gene: TRBD1
clone size: .
V gene: TRBV12-3/TRBV12-4

CDR3 DNA: TGTGCCAGCAGCTTAGTGACGACTAGCGGGGAGCTGTTTTTT
CDR3 protein: CASSLVTTSGELFF
J gene: TRBJ2-2
D gene: .
clone size: few
V gene: TRBV7-2

CDR3 DNA: TGTGCCAGCAGCTTGTTACGAGACAGGGGGCCAAGCTATGGCTACACCTTC
CDR3 protein: CASSLLRDRGPSYGYTF
J gene: TRBJ1-2
D gene: TRBD1
clone size: few
V gene: TRBV5-6

CDR3 DNA: TGTGCCACCAGTGATGGGACTAGCAGCTCCTACAATGAGCAGTTCTTC
CDR3 protein: CATSDGTSSSYNEQFF
J gene: TRBJ2-1
D gene: TRBD2
clone size: few
V gene: TRBV24-1

CDR3 DNA: TGTGCCAGTAGTATCGCTAGCGGGGGTACCCTTGCCTACGAGCAGTACTTC
CDR3 protein: CASSIASGGTLAYEQYF
J gene: TRBJ2-7
D gene: TRBD2
clone size: .
V gene: TRBV19

CDR3 DNA: TGCAGTGCTAGAGGGGCGGATAGCTCCTACAATGAGCAGTTCTTC
CDR3 protein: CSARGADSSYNEQFF
J gene: TRBJ2-1
D gene: .
clone size: .
V gene: TRBV20-1

CDR3 DNA: TGTGCCAGCAGGCGGGGGACAAACACTGAAGCTTTCTTT
CDR3 protein: CASRRGTNTEAFF
J gene: TRBJ1-1
D gene: .
clone size: .
V gene: TRBV5-5

CDR3 DNA: TGTGCCAGCAGCGCGGGAGCGAATGAAAAACTGTTTTTT
CDR3 protein: CASSAGANEKLFF
J gene: TRBJ1-4
D gene: .
clone size: many
V gene: TRBV12-3/TRBV12-4

CDR3 DNA: TGCAGTGCCAGAGGGAGGATAGCCTACGAGCAGTACTTC
CDR3 protein: CSARGRIAYEQYF
J gene: TRBJ2-7
D gene: .
clone size: .
V gene: TRBV20-1

CDR3 DNA: TGTGCCACCAGCAGAGTTCCCAGGGATGGCTACACCTTC
CDR3 protein: CATSRVPRDGYTF
J gene: TRBJ1-2
D gene: .
clone size: .
V gene: TRBV15

CDR3 DNA: TGTGCCGCGACTAGCGGGGGGGTCCAGGAGACCCAGTACTTC
CDR3 protein: CAATSGGVQETQYF
J gene: TRBJ2-5
D gene: TRBD2
clone size: .
V gene: TRBV10-3

CDR3 DNA: TGCAGTGCTAGAGATCCCGGGGGGTTCACAGATACGCAGTATTTT
CDR3 protein: CSARDPGGFTDTQYF
J gene: TRBJ2-3
D gene: TRBD2
clone size: few
V gene: TRBV20-1

CDR3 DNA: TGTGCCAGCAGCTTCCGAAGGGCGGGAAATGAGCAGTTCTTC
CDR3 protein: CASSFRRAGNEQFF
J gene: TRBJ2-1
D gene: .
clone size: .
V gene: TRBV7-2

CDR3 DNA: TGTGCCAGTAGCCAGGGGTCGAGCGGGGAGCTGTTTTTT
CDR3 protein: CASSQGSSGELFF
J gene: TRBJ2-2
D gene: .
clone size: .
V gene: TRBV19

CDR3 DNA: TGTGCCAGCAGTTACTCTGGACACTGGACCGGGGAGCTGTTTTTT
CDR3 protein: CASSYSGHWTGELFF
J gene: TRBJ2-2
D gene: .
clone size: .
V gene: TRBV6-6

CDR3 DNA: TGTGCCAGCAGCCAAGGGGGCGGAACAGATACGCAGTATTTT
CDR3 protein: CASSQGGGTDTQYF
J gene: TRBJ2-3
D gene: .
clone size: few
V gene: TRBV4-2

CDR3 DNA: TGTGCCAGCAGCCCTGTCGTGGACAGTCGTTTTAAAGGCTACACCTTC
CDR3 protein: CASSPVVDSRFKGYTF
J gene: TRBJ1-2
D gene: .
clone size: .
V gene: TRBV5-4

CDR3 DNA: TGTGCCAGCAGTTCACCGTCCGGATACGGGGGGAACTACAATGAGCAGTTCTTC
CDR3 protein: CASSSPSGYGGNYNEQFF
J gene: TRBJ2-1
D gene: TRBD2
clone size: .
V gene: TRBV12-3/TRBV12-4

CDR3 DNA: TGTGCCAGCAGCTTACAAAGGTCCGGAGAGCAGTTCTTC
CDR3 protein: CASSLQRSGEQFF
J gene: TRBJ2-1
D gene: .
clone size: .
V gene: TRBV11-2

CDR3 DNA: TGCGCCAGCAGCACCGGACTAGAAGAGACCCAGTACTTC
CDR3 protein: CASSTGLEETQYF
J gene: TRBJ2-5
D gene: TRBD2
clone size: .
V gene: TRBV5-1

CDR3 DNA: TGCAGTGCTAGACCCCCCCTGAGGGGGACCTACAATGAGCAGTTCTTC
CDR3 protein: CSARPPLRGTYNEQFF
J gene: TRBJ2-1
D gene: .
clone size: .
V gene: TRBV20-1

CDR3 DNA: TGTGCCAGCAGCCGACAGGGGGCCCAAGAGACCCAGTACTTC
CDR3 protein: CASSRQGAQETQYF
J gene: TRBJ2-5
D gene: TRBD1
clone size: .
V gene: TRBV2

CDR3 DNA: TGTGCCAGCGCTCGATACAAGAGCACAGATACGCAGTATTTT
CDR3 protein: CASARYKSTDTQYF
J gene: TRBJ2-3
D gene: .
clone size: few
V gene: TRBV7-6

CDR3 DNA: TGCGCCAGCAGCCAGGGGGTTTATGCTAATGAAAAACTGTTTTTT
CDR3 protein: CASSQGVYANEKLFF
J gene: TRBJ1-4
D gene: .
clone size: .
V gene: TRBV4-3

CDR3 DNA: TGTGCCACCAGTGATCCTCCGGGACAGGGGGCCGGGGAGCTGTTTTTT
CDR3 protein: CATSDPPGQGAGELFF
J gene: TRBJ2-2
D gene: TRBD1
clone size: few
V gene: TRBV24-1

CDR3 DNA: TGTGCCAGCTCACCACGGACAGGCTCTGCAACTAATGAAAAACTGTTTTTT
CDR3 protein: CASSPRTGSATNEKLFF
J gene: TRBJ1-4
D gene: TRBD1
clone size: few
V gene: TRBV18

CDR3 DNA: TGTGCCAGCAGGTTCAGGTCTTCCACAGATACGCAGTATTTT
CDR3 protein: CASRFRSSTDTQYF
J gene: TRBJ2-3
D gene: .
clone size: many
V gene: TRBV7-3

CDR3 DNA: TGTGCCAGCAGCTTCCGACTAGCGGGGGGTTGGGCAGATACGCAGTATTTT
CDR3 protein: CASSFRLAGGWADTQYF
J gene: TRBJ2-3
D gene: TRBD2
clone size: .
V gene: TRBV3-1

CDR3 DNA: TGCGCCAGCAGCTTGGGGCTCGGGGAGCAGTTCTTC
CDR3 protein: CASSLGLGEQFF
J gene: TRBJ2-1
D gene: .
clone size: .
V gene: TRBV5-1

CDR3 DNA: TGCAGCGTCAGCCGGGACAGACCTGAAGCTTTCTTT
CDR3 protein: CSVSRDRPEAFF
J gene: TRBJ1-1
D gene: TRBD1
clone size: .
V gene: TRBV29-1

CDR3 DNA: TGTGCCAGCAGCCAGGGACAGGGAGCCTACAATGAGCAGTTCTTC
CDR3 protein: CASSQGQGAYNEQFF
J gene: TRBJ2-1
D gene: TRBD1
clone size: .
V gene: TRBV7-9

CDR3 DNA: TGTGCCAGCAGCCAAGACCCCCACGAGCAGTACTTC
CDR3 protein: CASSQDPHEQYF
J gene: TRBJ2-7
D gene: .
clone size: .
V gene: TRBV7-9

CDR3 DNA: TGTGCCAGCAGCCATCAACGGGACAGGACATCCTACGAGCAGTACTTC
CDR3 protein: CASSHQRDRTSYEQYF
J gene: TRBJ2-7
D gene: TRBD1
clone size: .
V gene: TRBV4-2

CDR3 DNA: TGTGCCAGCAGCTTAGTGCCCCCGGGACAGCGAAGCTTAAATGAGCAGTTCTTC
CDR3 protein: CASSLVPPGQRSLNEQFF
J gene: TRBJ2-1
D gene: TRBD1
clone size: .
V gene: TRBV7-6

CDR3 DNA: TGCAGTGCTAGGCGGGGACAGGCAACTGAAGCTTTCTTT
CDR3 protein: CSARRGQATEAFF
J gene: TRBJ1-1
D gene: TRBD1
clone size: .
V gene: TRBV20-1

CDR3 DNA: TGTGCCAGCAGCTTATGGCCGGGACATGAAAAACTGTTTTTT
CDR3 protein: CASSLWPGHEKLFF
J gene: TRBJ1-4
D gene: .
clone size: .
V gene: TRBV7-2

CDR3 DNA: TGCAGTGCTAGCAGTAGACCCGGGGAGCTGTTTTTT
CDR3 protein: CSASSRPGELFF
J gene: TRBJ2-2
D gene: .
clone size: few
V gene: TRBV20-1

CDR3 DNA: TGCAGCGTCGAAGGCGGGGGGCTGAACACTGAAGCTTTCTTT
CDR3 protein: CSVEGGGLNTEAFF
J gene: TRBJ1-1
D gene: .
clone size: .
V gene: TRBV29-1

CDR3 DNA: TGTGCCAGCAGTGCTTTGGACAGGGAGGATGAAAAACTGTTTTTT
CDR3 protein: CASSALDREDEKLFF
J gene: TRBJ1-4
D gene: TRBD1
clone size: many
V gene: TRBV12-3/TRBV12-4

CDR3 DNA: TGTGCCAGCAAAGACAGGAACTATGGCTACACCTTC
CDR3 protein: CASKDRNYGYTF
J gene: TRBJ1-2
D gene: .
clone size: .
V gene: TRBV12-3/TRBV12-4

CDR3 DNA: TGTGCCAGCAGCCTGACAGAGTATCAGCCCCAGCATTTT
CDR3 protein: CASSLTEYQPQHF
J gene: TRBJ1-5
D gene: .
clone size: many
V gene: TRBV12-3/TRBV12-4

CDR3 DNA: TGTGCCAGCAGTCGTACAGGGATGAACACTGAAGCTTTCTTT
CDR3 protein: CASSRTGMNTEAFF
J gene: TRBJ1-1
D gene: .
clone size: many
V gene: TRBV27

CDR3 DNA: TGTGCCAGCAGTTTTGATCCGGGATGGCTCGTTCCAGATACGCAGTATTTT
CDR3 protein: CASSFDPGWLVPDTQYF
J gene: TRBJ2-3
D gene: .
clone size: .
V gene: TRBV12-3/TRBV12-4

CDR3 DNA: TGTGCCATCCGTCAGGGGCTACCCGGAAACACCATATATTTT
CDR3 protein: CAIRQGLPGNTIYF
J gene: TRBJ1-3
D gene: .
clone size: many
V gene: TRBV12-3/TRBV12-4

CDR3 DNA: TGTGCCAGCAGCGTCTCCCTAGCGGGGCCGAGCACAGATACGCAGTATTTT
CDR3 protein: CASSVSLAGPSTDTQYF
J gene: TRBJ2-3
D gene: TRBD2
clone size: few
V gene: TRBV5-4

CDR3 DNA: TGTGCCAGCAGCTCTACAGCGAGCCAAGAGACCCAGTACTTC
CDR3 protein: CASSSTASQETQYF
J gene: TRBJ2-5
D gene: .
clone size: .
V gene: TRBV7-3

CDR3 DNA: TGCAGTGCTAGAGGCCTAGGCGCGGCGGAAGGGGCTGAAGCTTTCTTT
CDR3 protein: CSARGLGAAEGAEAFF
J gene: TRBJ1-1
D gene: .
clone size: few
V gene: TRBV20-1

CDR3 DNA: TGTGCCAGCAGCGGGGGACTAGCGGATTCTTACGAGCAGTACTTC
CDR3 protein: CASSGGLADSYEQYF
J gene: TRBJ2-7
D gene: TRBD2
clone size: many
V gene: TRBV5-6

CDR3 DNA: TGTGCCAGCAGCCGACCCCTTAGCACTGAAGCTTTCTTT
CDR3 protein: CASSRPLSTEAFF
J gene: TRBJ1-1
D gene: .
clone size: few
V gene: TRBV7-9

CDR3 DNA: TGTGCCAGCACCCAAGGGGGAGAACAAGAGACCCAGTACTTC
CDR3 protein: CASTQGGEQETQYF
J gene: TRBJ2-5
D gene: .
clone size: .
V gene: TRBV7-7

CDR3 DNA: TGTGCCAGCCCTAAAGGCACAGGCTACAATGAGCAGTTCTTC
CDR3 protein: CASPKGTGYNEQFF
J gene: TRBJ2-1
D gene: .
clone size: .
V gene: TRBV2

CDR3 DNA: TGCAGTGCGAGAACCATAGCCAAAAACATTCAGTACTTC
CDR3 protein: CSARTIAKNIQYF
J gene: TRBJ2-4
D gene: .
clone size: .
V gene: TRBV20-1